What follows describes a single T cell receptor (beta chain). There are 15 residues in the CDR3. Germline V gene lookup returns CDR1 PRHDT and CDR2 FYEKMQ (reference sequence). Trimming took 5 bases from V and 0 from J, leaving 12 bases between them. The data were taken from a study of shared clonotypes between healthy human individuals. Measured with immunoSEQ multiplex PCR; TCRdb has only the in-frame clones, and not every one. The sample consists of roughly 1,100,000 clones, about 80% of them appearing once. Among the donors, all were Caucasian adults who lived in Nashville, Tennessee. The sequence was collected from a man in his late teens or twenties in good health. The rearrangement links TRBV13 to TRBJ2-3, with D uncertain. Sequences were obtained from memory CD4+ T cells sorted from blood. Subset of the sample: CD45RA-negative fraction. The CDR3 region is CASSRFSPSTDTQYF. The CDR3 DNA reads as TGTGCCAGCAGCCGCTTTTCACCTAGCACAGATACGCAGTATTTT.